This T cell receptor (beta chain) was found in a study of identical twins. TCRdb recomputed calls from the 5' RACE reads with MiXCR, one row per CDR3 protein. The sample contains 300,000 to 400,000 distinct CDR3 sequences, 10% to 15% of which appear only once. Germline lookup yields CDR1 MNHEY and CDR2 SVGEGT. V dropped 10 bases and J dropped 2 bases, with 18 bases sitting between them. The CDR3 contains 14 residues. These data also featured in a second study, about yellow fever vaccine responses in identical twins.

The J gene is TRBJ2-7, the V gene TRBV6-2 or TRBV6-3, with D perhaps matching TRBD2 (5 bases). The TCR comes from a woman aged 18-30 years in good health. Sequencing was performed on CD8+ T cells sorted from blood. The CDR3 nucleotides read TGTGCCACCCGCGGCCCCAGCGGTCCCTACGAGCAGTACTTC. Protein sequence: CATRGPSGPYEQYF.